The clone carrying this TCR beta chain was observed a handful of times. The V gene's germline CDR1 is LNHNV and CDR2 YYDKDF (reference sequence). CDR3 length: 15 amino acids. With 4 bases clipped from V and 7 bases from J, the junction kept 7 bases outside the gene matches. MiXCR, run by TCRdb on the 5' RACE reads, gives a single entry per CDR3 protein. The sample records 250,000 to 350,000 distinct CDR3 sequences, roughly 19% being singletons. These data come from a study of T-cell memory formation after mild COVID-19. This clonotype originated in a man younger than 35 who had mild COVID-19 (a few samples of this study predate the infection). Cell type and time point are not known. Input material: PBMCs or a T cell subset sorted from them (not recorded which). The V call is TRBV15, the J call TRBJ1-2, with 12 bases identical to TRBD1. CDR3 DNA sequence: TGTGCCACCAGCACCTGGGACAGGGGGCTCTCTGGCTACACCTTC. Amino acids: CATSTWDRGLSGYTF.